A single sample is the source of the 9 T cell receptor beta chains below, sequenced in a study of blood T cell repertoires in COVID-19 (dated by TCRdb to 2019 to 2021). Library prep was done by the immunoSEQ multiplex PCR assay. TCRdb's version of the immuneACCESS table is confined to in-frame rearrangements and falls short of the full clone set. An unresolved V gene accounts for under half of the shortfall where checked; the remainder is of unknown origin. The sample contains over 85,000 clones, around nine tenths of them found a single time. The leading ten clones occupy roughly 4.2% of the sample. The specimen sequenced was peripheral blood. The receptors originated from a human donor with COVID-19, enrolled during active disease. The donor label of this sample is uncertain.

The chain is built from TRBV3-1 (or the pseudogene TRBV3-2) and TRBJ1-1; 7 bases agree with TRBD1. The CDR3 is 14 residues long. The V gene end was trimmed by 6 bases and the J gene end by 2 bases; junction bases not matched to a gene: 6. CDR1 is LGHDT, CDR2 YNNKEL, per germline (reference sequence). CDR3 sequence reads: CASRRGQLNTEAFF. Here the CDR3 DNA reads TGTGCCAGCAGACGGGGACAGCTCAACACTGAAGCTTTCTTT.

The chain has TRBV30 and TRBJ2-3; unclear D gene. In germline, CDR1 is GTSNPN, CDR2 SVGIG (reference sequence). The V gene lost 2 bases and the J gene lost 0 bases, with 3 bases spanning the gap. CDR3 length equals 12 residues. CDR3 sequence: CAWSPSTDTQYF. The CDR3 DNA reads as TGTGCCTGGAGTCCTAGCACAGATACGCAGTATTTT.

This clone was recorded only once. The chain couples TRBV5-6 to TRBJ2-2, with 11 bases identical to TRBD2. This CDR3 spans 16 amino acids. CDR1 is SGHDT and CDR2 is YYEEEE in the germline V gene. The J segment lost 0 bases and the V segment lost 3 bases, leaving 1 base of the junction unmatched. The CDR3 DNA follows: TGTGCCAGCAGCTCACTAGCGGGGGCGAACACCGGGGAGCTGTTTTTT. It translates to CASSSLAGANTGELFF. The full variable domain, with the rest looked up from reference TRBV5-6 and TRBJ2-2, is DAGVTQSPTHLIKTRGQQVTLRCSPKSGHDTVSWYQQALGQGPQFIFQYYEEEERQRGNFPDRFSGHQFPNYSSELNVNALLLGDSALYLCASSSLAGANTGELFFGEGSRLTVL.

CDR3 DNA: TGTGCCAGCAGCCCTCAGGGTAGATTGGACACTGAAGCTTTCTTT. This gives the protein CASSPQGRLDTEAFF. V gene TRBV9 combines with J gene TRBJ1-1; the D gene is possibly TRBD1 (5 bases). V was trimmed by 4 bases and J by 3 bases, leaving 16 bases between them. The CDR3 is 15 residues long. CDR1 and CDR2 from the germline V gene are SGDLS and YYNGEE. The variable domain in full, completed from reference TRBV9 and TRBJ1-1, reads DSGVTQTPKHLITATGQRVTLRCSPRSGDLSVYWYQQSLDQGLQFLIQYYNGEERAKGNILERFSAQQFPDLHSELNLSSLELGDSALYFCASSPQGRLDTEAFFGQGTRLTVV.

The chain uses TRBV13 and TRBJ2-3; TRBD2 is a possible D gene (5 bases). Trimming cost V 5 bases and J 3 bases, with 15 bases left between them. Germline V gives CDR1 PRHDT, CDR2 FYEKMQ (reference sequence). This CDR3 is 15 amino acids long. CDR3 amino acids: CASSTRTGKTDTQYF. DNA of the CDR3: TGTGCCAGCAGCACCCGGACGGGGAAAACAGATACGCAGTATTTT.

A single count supports this clone. V usage is TRBV11-2 and J usage is TRBJ2-1; weak D call: TRBD1 (5 bases). The germline gives CDR1 SGHAT, CDR2 FQNNGV. Between the trimmed V and J ends, which lost 5 bases and 2 bases, there was a span of 22 bases. The CDR3 runs to 18 residues. CDR3 sequence: CASSRYMVVTGAYNEQFF. The CDR3 DNA sequence: TGTGCCAGCAGCCGTTACATGGTGGTTACAGGCGCCTACAATGAGCAGTTCTTC.

The chain has TRBV3-1 (or the pseudogene TRBV3-2) and TRBJ1-2; D remains unclear. The CDR3 has 16 residues. Trimming pared 0 bases from V and 4 bases from J, leaving 15 bases between. Germline V gene lookup returns CDR1 LGHDT and CDR2 YNNKEL (reference sequence). The CDR3: CASSQDYGEGSYGYTF. DNA of the CDR3: TGTGCCAGCAGCCAAGATTACGGGGAAGGTAGCTATGGCTACACCTTC.

This rearrangement joins TRBV3-1 (or the pseudogene TRBV3-2) to TRBJ2-7; a weak D match, TRBD1 (5 bases). Germline loops: CDR1 LGHDT, CDR2 YNNKEL (reference sequence). The CDR3 runs 13 residues. The V end was cut by 3 bases, the J end by 0 bases, with 6 bases between. CDR3 DNA sequence: TGTGCCAGCAGCCATCAGGGCTCCTACGAGCAGTACTTC. Translating gives CASSHQGSYEQYF.

The chain carries TRBV9 and TRBJ2-1; 7 nucleotides align to TRBD1. V lost 3 bases, J lost 12 bases, and 12 bases stayed unmatched. The CDR3 is made up of 14 amino acids. Germline assignment: CDR1 SGDLS and CDR2 YYNGEE. In DNA form, the CDR3 reads TGTGCCAGCAGCGGCCCGGACAGGACGCTCCCGCAGTTCTTC. Its translation is CASSGPDRTLPQFF.